The 27 T cell receptor beta chains listed next were all sequenced from one sample in a study of shared clonotypes between healthy human individuals. The method was immunoSEQ multiplex PCR; TCRdb's version includes in-frame clones alone and lacks a portion of them. The sample includes approximately 640,000 clones, about two thirds of them seen just once. The sample was memory CD4+ T cells sorted from blood. Subset indicated: CD45RA-negative fraction. All receptors derive from a woman in her thirties in good health.

This chain links TRBV18 with TRBJ1-5; tentatively, D is TRBD1 (6 bases). The CDR3 extends over 15 amino acids. The germline V and J ends were trimmed by 3 bases and 3 bases, with 12 bases remaining between them. Germline CDR1 KGHSH, CDR2 LQKENI. This chain's CDR3 is CASSPNRESNQPQHF. CDR3 DNA: TGTGCCAGCTCACCGAACAGGGAATCCAATCAGCCCCAGCATTTT.

This rearrangement joins TRBV19 to TRBJ1-2; D possibly corresponds to TRBD1 (5 bases). Germline CDR1 and CDR2: LNHDA and SQIVND (reference sequence). CDR3 size: 16 residues. The V end lost 6 bases, the J end lost 7 bases, and 24 bases lay between the germline ends. CDR3 sequence reads: CASRRRTYGGSGGYTF. The DNA of the CDR3 is TGTGCCAGTAGAAGGAGGACCTATGGGGGGAGTGGTGGCTACACCTTC.

This clone showed up just once. Relative to the germline gene, one junction end is altered; a read error may explain this. The V and J genes are TRBV7-9 and TRBJ2-6; D is unclear. This CDR3 is built from 16 residues. The germline V gene encodes CDR1 SEHNR and CDR2 FQNEAQ (reference sequence). The DNA of the CDR3 is TGTGCCAGCAGTTTAGACATGCTCTCTGGGGCCAACGTCCTGACTTTC. This translates into CASSLDMLSGANVLTF.

The rearrangement uses TRBV30 and TRBJ1-3; unclear D gene. Looked up from germline, CDR1 is GTSNPN and CDR2 is SVGIG (reference sequence). V was cut by 2 bases and J by 4 bases, with 12 bases left in between. The CDR3 spans 14 residues. CDR3 residues: CAWSRRGAGNTIYF. The CDR3 DNA sequence: TGTGCCTGGAGTAGGAGAGGAGCCGGAAACACCATATATTTT.

This clone appeared a single time. The chain combines TRBV27 with TRBJ1-1; 10 nucleotides align to TRBD1. CDR3 length equals 19 residues. Per germline, CDR1 MNHEY and CDR2 SMNVEV (reference sequence). J lost 0 bases, V lost 5 bases, and 15 bases had no gene match. This CDR3 reads CASSPYIGQGDRMNTEAFF. Written as DNA, the CDR3 is TGTGCCAGCAGTCCATACATCGGACAGGGGGATCGGATGAACACTGAAGCTTTCTTT.

The V gene is TRBV4-1, the J gene TRBJ2-2; perhaps TRBD2 as D (6 bases). Germline-derived CDR1 and CDR2 are MGHRA and YSYEKL. V was shortened by 0 bases and J by 4 bases, with 12 bases between the two germline ends. The CDR3 consists of 16 residues. The CDR3 bases are TGCGCCAGCAGCCAAGATCAGGGAGCGGGCACCGGGGAGCTGTTTTTT. Its protein is CASSQDQGAGTGELFF.

The rearrangement links TRBV5-1 to TRBJ1-2; 10 positions agree with TRBD1. With 4 bases clipped from V and 6 bases from J, the junction kept 6 bases outside the gene matches. This CDR3 region has 14 residues. The germline V gene encodes CDR1 SGHRS and CDR2 YFSETQ. Here the CDR3 reads CASSKDRGVDGYTF. DNA of the CDR3: TGCGCCAGCAGCAAGGACAGGGGGGTCGATGGCTACACCTTC.

The chain is built from TRBV7-2 and TRBJ2-2, with D unresolved. V lost 5 bases and J lost 7, with 17 bases in between. The CDR3 contains 15 residues. Germline CDR1 and CDR2: SGHTA and FQGNSA. Here the CDR3 DNA reads TGTGCCAGCAGCCCCGGTGCAACCTCCGGCGGGGAGCTGTTTTTT. Its protein is CASSPGATSGGELFF.

The gene calls are TRBV18 and TRBJ1-1; D call uncertain. The ends were cut back, 3 bases at V and 1 base at J, with 9 bases in the middle. The germline CDR1 and CDR2 sequences are KGHSH and LQKENI. The CDR3 runs to 14 residues. The CDR3 loop is CASSPLAENTEAFF. In DNA form, the CDR3 reads TGTGCCAGCTCACCTCTGGCAGAGAACACTGAAGCTTTCTTT.

The genes are TRBV15 and TRBJ2-6, with 7 bases identical to TRBD1. Germline CDR1 reads LNHNV; CDR2 reads YYDKDF (reference sequence). The V and J ends lost 0 bases and 4 bases, in that order; junction bases with no gene match: 9. The length of the CDR3 is 18 residues. The CDR3 DNA reads TGTGCCACCAGCAGAGATTTGGCAGGGGGTGCCGGGGCCAACGTCCTGACTTTC. Translation gives CATSRDLAGGAGANVLTF.

The chain recombines TRBV2 with TRBJ2-5, with a tentative D call TRBD2 (6 bases). V was trimmed by 5 bases and J by 5 bases, leaving 18 bases between them. Per the germline V gene, CDR1 is SNHLY and CDR2 is FYNNEI. The CDR3 consists of 15 residues. The CDR3 region is CASSSSETSRETQYF. The CDR3 nucleotides are TGTGCCAGCAGTTCTAGCGAGACCTCGAGGGAGACCCAGTACTTC.

This clone was seen once. V usage is TRBV28 and J usage is TRBJ2-7; possibly TRBD2 for D (5 bases). Trimming took off 5 bases at V and 3 bases at J, with 17 bases between the two ends. This CDR3 has 15 residues. Germline lookup yields CDR1 MDHEN and CDR2 SYDVKM. The CDR3 loop is CASSPGLILLYEQYF. CDR3 coding DNA: TGTGCCAGCAGTCCAGGACTCATCTTGCTCTACGAGCAGTACTTC.

The genes are TRBV21-1 and TRBJ2-1; no DNA check was done on the table's D call, TRBD2. TRBV21-1 is marked as a pseudogene. This CDR3 spans 17 amino acids. CDR3 in amino acids: CANNISGTSGGNNEQFF. In nucleotides, the CDR3 is TGTGCCAACAATATATCCGGGACTAGCGGAGGAAACAATGAGCAGTTCTTC.

This clone occurred once. The rearrangement links TRBV11-2 to TRBJ1-5; no firm D call. Germline CDR1 is SGHAT and CDR2 is FQNNGV. With 5 bases removed from V and 4 bases from J, the gap between germline ends came to 12 bases. This CDR3 has 14 amino acids. CDR3 in DNA: TGTGCCAGCAGCCGGGTTGTGTGGAATCAGCCCCAGCATTTT. Translating gives CASSRVVWNQPQHF.

The chain joins TRBV28 to TRBJ2-1, with 11 bases aligning to TRBD2. V shed 4 bases, J shed 4 bases, and the junction held 12 bases outside the gene matches. This CDR3 spans 18 amino acids. The germline V gene encodes CDR1 MDHEN and CDR2 SYDVKM. CDR3 protein: CASSSQWTSGWVYNEQFF. The CDR3 nucleotides are TGTGCCAGCAGTTCCCAGTGGACTAGCGGGTGGGTTTACAATGAGCAGTTCTTC.

This clone came up once. This chain links TRBV4-1 with TRBJ2-7; no definite D call. The CDR3 totals 15 residues. Trimming removed 1 base at V and 4 bases at J, with 14 bases between. Germline CDR1 and CDR2: MGHRA and YSYEKL. The chain's CDR3 is CASSQGVLSQYEQYF. CDR3 in DNA: TGCGCCAGCAGCCAAGGGGTACTAAGTCAGTACGAGCAGTACTTC.

On this clone: It is likely a read error: a sequence one base away is far more abundant. The chain links TRBV7-2 to TRBJ2-7, with no clear D. The CDR3 is 11 amino acids. Trimming stripped 3 bases from V and 1 base from J, with 1 base between. Germline CDR1 reads SGHTA; CDR2 reads FQGNSA. This CDR3 is CASSFSYEQYF. CDR3 bases: TGTGCCAGCAGCTTTTCCTACGAGCAGTACTTC.

The chain has TRBV7-9 and TRBJ2-3, with 8 nucleotides matching TRBD2. Unmatched junction bases numbered 10, after V lost 5 bases and J lost 3 bases. Germline V lookup: CDR1 SEHNR, CDR2 FQNEAQ (reference sequence). This CDR3 spans 16 amino acids. For the CDR3, the DNA is TGTGCCAGCAGCCCCTGGGTAGCGGGAAGTACAGATACGCAGTATTTT. It specifies CASSPWVAGSTDTQYF.

CDR3 region: CASSGREGYSSGNEQFF. CDR3 coding DNA: TGTGCCAGCAGTGGTAGGGAGGGTTATTCTTCGGGCAATGAGCAGTTCTTC. The gene calls are TRBV25-1 and TRBJ2-1; 7 positions agree with TRBD2. CDR3 length: 17 residues. Germline CDR1 reads MGHDK; CDR2 reads SYGVNS. The trim removed 4 bases at V and 6 bases at J, leaving 15 bases unmatched.

This chain joins TRBV30 and TRBJ2-7; D not certain. Deletions cut 2 bases from V and 4 bases from J, with 21 bases between. This CDR3 has 16 residues. Germline V gene sequence: CDR1 GTSNPN, CDR2 SVGIG (reference sequence). The CDR3 bases are TGTGCCTGGAGTCCTCCCCTCCGAGAACGCCCATACGAGCAGTACTTC. Translation: CAWSPPLRERPYEQYF.

The rearrangement links TRBV18 to TRBJ2-1; 7 bases align to TRBD2. V gave up 2 bases and J gave up 5 bases; unmatched junction bases: 9. This CDR3 comprises 16 residues. Germline CDR1 reads KGHSH; CDR2 reads LQKENI. CDR3 bases: TGTGCCAGCTCACCAGCCGGGACTACCTTAAACAATGAGCAGTTCTTC. Residues: CASSPAGTTLNNEQFF.

This clone was recorded a few times. This chain links TRBV19 with TRBJ1-4, with a possible D match to TRBD1 (6 bases). Germline CDR1 is LNHDA and CDR2 is SQIVND (reference sequence). The CDR3 sequence is 15 residues long. Trimming stripped 3 bases from V and 3 bases from J, with 11 bases between. In nucleotides, the CDR3 is TGTGCCAGTAGTATTCAGGGGAAGGCTAATGAAAAACTGTTTTTT. This codes for CASSIQGKANEKLFF.

The chain uses TRBV15 and TRBJ2-3, with TRBD1 matching 10 bases. CDR1 and CDR2 (germline): LNHNV, YYDKDF (reference sequence). After removal of 1 base from V and 4 bases from J, the junction contained 5 bases not matched to a gene. The CDR3 contains 16 residues. CDR3 bases: TGTGCCACCAGCAGAGGGACAGGGGGATTGGCAGATACGCAGTATTTT. Translated: CATSRGTGGLADTQYF.

The chain uses TRBV28 and TRBJ2-1; 9 bases align to TRBD2. With 6 bases clipped from V and 10 bases from J, the junction kept 13 bases outside the gene matches. Germline CDR1 reads MDHEN; CDR2 reads SYDVKM. CDR3 size: 15 residues. The CDR3 spells CASSLSGTSLHEQFF. The CDR3 coding sequence is TGTGCCAGCAGCTTAAGTGGGACTAGCCTTCACGAGCAGTTCTTC.

About this clone itself: In the same sample, other DNA sequences code for this CDR3. The gene calls are TRBV5-1 and TRBJ2-7; TRBD1 matches at 9 bases. Trimming removed 4 bases from V and 5 bases from J; junction bases left unmatched: 4. The CDR3 has 13 residues. Per germline, CDR1 SGHRS and CDR2 YFSETQ. CDR3 nucleotide sequence: TGCGCCAGCAGCCCCGGACAGGGGCACGAGCAGTACTTC. Its translation is CASSPGQGHEQYF. The full variable domain, its missing parts supplied by reference TRBV5-1 and TRBJ2-7, is KAGVTQTPRYLIKTRGQQVTLSCSPISGHRSVSWYQQTPGQGLQFLFEYFSETQRNKGNFPGRFSGRQFSNSRSEMNVSTLELGDSALYLCASSPGQGHEQYFGPGTRLTVT.

The V call is TRBV18, the J call TRBJ2-7; D unresolved. Germline V CDR1 and CDR2: KGHSH, LQKENI. The CDR3 sequence is 15 residues long. The V end lost 3 bases, the J end lost 1 base, and 13 bases lay between the germline ends. CDR3 nucleotide sequence: TGTGCCAGCTCACCTAATTCCGGTACATCCTACGAGCAGTACTTC. The encoded protein is CASSPNSGTSYEQYF.

A few counts support this clone. The chain has TRBV11-2 and TRBJ2-2; D gene ambiguous. V was clipped by 5 bases and J by 0 bases, with 19 bases between them. The germline V gene has CDR1 SGHAT and CDR2 FQNNGV. This CDR3 has 18 amino acids. Here the CDR3 DNA reads TGTGCCAGCAGCCCCCGAGGTGGGTTTAACGCGAACACCGGGGAGCTGTTTTTT. It encodes CASSPRGGFNANTGELFF.